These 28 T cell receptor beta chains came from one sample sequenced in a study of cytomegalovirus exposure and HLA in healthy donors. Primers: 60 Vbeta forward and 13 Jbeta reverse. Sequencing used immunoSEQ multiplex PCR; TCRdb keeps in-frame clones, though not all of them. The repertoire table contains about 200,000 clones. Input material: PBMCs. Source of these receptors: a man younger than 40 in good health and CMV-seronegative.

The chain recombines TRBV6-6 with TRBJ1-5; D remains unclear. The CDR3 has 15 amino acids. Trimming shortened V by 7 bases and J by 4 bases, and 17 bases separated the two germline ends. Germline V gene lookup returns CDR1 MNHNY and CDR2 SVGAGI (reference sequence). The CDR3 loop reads CASTRRGFRNQPQHF. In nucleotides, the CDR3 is TGTGCCAGCACCCGACGGGGATTTAGGAATCAGCCCCAGCATTTT.

Here the CDR3 DNA reads TGTGCCAGCTCACGCGGGAGGGCCTTTACAGATACGCAGTATTTT. Translation: CASSRGRAFTDTQYF. The chain uses TRBV18 and TRBJ2-3, with 9 bases matching TRBD2. There are 15 residues in the CDR3. V lost 4 bases and J lost 3; bases outside the gene matches: 5. Germline V CDR1 and CDR2: KGHSH, LQKENI.

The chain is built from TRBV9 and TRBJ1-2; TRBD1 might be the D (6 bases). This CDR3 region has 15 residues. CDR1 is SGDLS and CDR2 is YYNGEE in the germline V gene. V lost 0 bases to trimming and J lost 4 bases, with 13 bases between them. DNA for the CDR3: TGTGCCAGCAGCGTAGCCACTACAGGGCGCTATGGCTACACCTTC. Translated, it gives CASSVATTGRYGYTF.

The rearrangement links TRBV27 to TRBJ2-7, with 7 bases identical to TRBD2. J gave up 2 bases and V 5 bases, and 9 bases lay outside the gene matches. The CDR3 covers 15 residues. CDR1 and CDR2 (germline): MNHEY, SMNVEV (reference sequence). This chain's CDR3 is CASSAPLGGTYEQYF. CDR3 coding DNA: TGTGCCAGCAGTGCCCCATTGGGGGGGACCTACGAGCAGTACTTC.

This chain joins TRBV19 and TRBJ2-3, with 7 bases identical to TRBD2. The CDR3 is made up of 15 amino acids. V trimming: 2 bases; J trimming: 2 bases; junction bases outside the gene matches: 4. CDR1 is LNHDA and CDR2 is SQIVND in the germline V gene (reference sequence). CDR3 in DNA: TGTGCCAGTAGTATATGGGGGGGTGTCACAGATACGCAGTATTTT. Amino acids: CASSIWGGVTDTQYF.

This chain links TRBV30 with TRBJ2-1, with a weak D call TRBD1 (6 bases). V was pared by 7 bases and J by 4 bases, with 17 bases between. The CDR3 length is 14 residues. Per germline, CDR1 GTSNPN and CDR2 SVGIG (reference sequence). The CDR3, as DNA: TGTGCCTCGACGGATCTGGACAGTTACAATGAGCAGTTCTTC. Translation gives CASTDLDSYNEQFF.

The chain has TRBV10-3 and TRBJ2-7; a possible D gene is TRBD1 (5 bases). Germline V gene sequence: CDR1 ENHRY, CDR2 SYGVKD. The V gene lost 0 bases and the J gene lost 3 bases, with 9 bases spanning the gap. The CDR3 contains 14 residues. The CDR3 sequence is CAISESLRVYEQYF. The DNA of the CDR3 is TGTGCCATCAGTGAGTCGCTCAGGGTCTACGAGCAGTACTTC.

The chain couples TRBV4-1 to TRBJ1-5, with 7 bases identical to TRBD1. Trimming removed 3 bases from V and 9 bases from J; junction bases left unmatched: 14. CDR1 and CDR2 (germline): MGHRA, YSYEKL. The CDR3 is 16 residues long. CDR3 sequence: CASSQTRDSLIWPQHF. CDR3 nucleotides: TGCGCCAGCAGCCAGACTCGGGACAGCCTGATATGGCCCCAGCATTTT.

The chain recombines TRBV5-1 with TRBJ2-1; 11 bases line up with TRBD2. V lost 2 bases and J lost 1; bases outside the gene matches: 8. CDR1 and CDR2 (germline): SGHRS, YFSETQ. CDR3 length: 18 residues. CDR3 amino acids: CASSFSGGARRSYNEQFF. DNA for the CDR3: TGCGCCAGCAGCTTTAGCGGGGGGGCCCGTCGTTCCTACAATGAGCAGTTCTTC.

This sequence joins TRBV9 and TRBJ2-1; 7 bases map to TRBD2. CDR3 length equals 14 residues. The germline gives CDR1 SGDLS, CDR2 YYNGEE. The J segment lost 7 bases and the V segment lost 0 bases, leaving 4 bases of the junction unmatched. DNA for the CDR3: TGTGCCAGCAGCGTAGGGGGAGGGATAAATGAGCAGTTCTTC. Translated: CASSVGGGINEQFF.

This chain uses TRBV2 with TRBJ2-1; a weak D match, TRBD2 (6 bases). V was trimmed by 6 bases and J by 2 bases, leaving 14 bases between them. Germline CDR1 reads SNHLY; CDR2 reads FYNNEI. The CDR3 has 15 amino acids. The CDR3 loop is CASSLTSGPYNEQFF. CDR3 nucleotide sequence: TGTGCCAGCAGCCTTACCAGCGGGCCCTACAATGAGCAGTTCTTC. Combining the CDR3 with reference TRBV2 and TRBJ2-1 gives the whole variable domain EPEVTQTPSHQVTQMGQEVILRCVPISNHLYFYWYRQILGQKVEFLVSFYNNEISEKSEIFDDQFSVERPDGSNFTLKIRSTKLEDSAMYFCASSLTSGPYNEQFFGPGTRLTVL.

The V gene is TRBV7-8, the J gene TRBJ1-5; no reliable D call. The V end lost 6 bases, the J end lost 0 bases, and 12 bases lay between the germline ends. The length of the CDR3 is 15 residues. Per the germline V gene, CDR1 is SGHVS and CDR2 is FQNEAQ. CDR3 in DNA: TGTGCCAGCAGTTACCAGAGGGTTAGCAATCAGCCCCAGCATTTT. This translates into CASSYQRVSNQPQHF.

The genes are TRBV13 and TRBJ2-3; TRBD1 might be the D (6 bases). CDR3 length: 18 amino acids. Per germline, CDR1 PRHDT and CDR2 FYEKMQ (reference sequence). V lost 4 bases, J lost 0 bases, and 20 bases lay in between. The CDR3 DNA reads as TGTGCCAGCAGCTCTATCACCGGGACACAGGAAAGCACAGATACGCAGTATTTT. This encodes CASSSITGTQESTDTQYF.

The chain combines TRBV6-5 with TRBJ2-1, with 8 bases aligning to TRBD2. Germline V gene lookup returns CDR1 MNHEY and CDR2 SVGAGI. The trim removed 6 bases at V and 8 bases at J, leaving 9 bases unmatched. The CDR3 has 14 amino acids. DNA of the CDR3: TGTGCCAGCAGGGGAGCGGGAGATGTCTATGAGCAGTTCTTC. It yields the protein CASRGAGDVYEQFF.

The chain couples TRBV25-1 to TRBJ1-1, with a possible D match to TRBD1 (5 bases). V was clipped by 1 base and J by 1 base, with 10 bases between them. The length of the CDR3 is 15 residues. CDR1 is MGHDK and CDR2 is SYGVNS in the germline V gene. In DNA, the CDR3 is TGTGCCAGCAGTGAATGGGGAACAGGGAACACTGAAGCTTTCTTT. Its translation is CASSEWGTGNTEAFF.

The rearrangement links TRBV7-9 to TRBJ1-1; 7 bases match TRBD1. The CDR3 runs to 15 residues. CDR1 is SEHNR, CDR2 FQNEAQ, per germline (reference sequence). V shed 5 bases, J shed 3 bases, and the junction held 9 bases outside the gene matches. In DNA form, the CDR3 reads TGTGCCAGCAGCAAACCCGACGGGACAGACACTGAAGCTTTCTTT. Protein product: CASSKPDGTDTEAFF.

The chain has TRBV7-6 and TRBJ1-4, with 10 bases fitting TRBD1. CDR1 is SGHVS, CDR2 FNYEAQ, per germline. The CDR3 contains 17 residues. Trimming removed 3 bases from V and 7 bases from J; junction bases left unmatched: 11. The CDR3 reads CASSFGQGDLRVEKLFF. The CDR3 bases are TGTGCCAGCAGCTTCGGACAGGGGGATTTACGAGTTGAAAAACTGTTTTTT.

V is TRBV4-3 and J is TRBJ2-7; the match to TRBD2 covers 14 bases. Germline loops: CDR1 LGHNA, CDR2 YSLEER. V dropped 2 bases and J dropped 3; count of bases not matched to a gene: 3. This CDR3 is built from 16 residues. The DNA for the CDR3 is TGCGCCAGCAGCCAATCTGGGACTAGCGGGGGCTACGAGCAGTACTTC. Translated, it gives CASSQSGTSGGYEQYF.

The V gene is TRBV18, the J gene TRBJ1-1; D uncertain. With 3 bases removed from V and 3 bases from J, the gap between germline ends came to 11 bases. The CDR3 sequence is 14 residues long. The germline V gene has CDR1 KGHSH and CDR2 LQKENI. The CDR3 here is CASSPKEWDTEAFF. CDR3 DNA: TGTGCCAGCTCACCCAAGGAGTGGGACACTGAAGCTTTCTTT.

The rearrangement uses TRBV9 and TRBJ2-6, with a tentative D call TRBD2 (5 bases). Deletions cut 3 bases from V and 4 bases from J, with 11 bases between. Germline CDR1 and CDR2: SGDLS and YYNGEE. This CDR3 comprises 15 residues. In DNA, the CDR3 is TGTGCCAGCAGCGGTACGGGGAGCGGGGCCAACGTCCTGACTTTC. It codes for CASSGTGSGANVLTF.

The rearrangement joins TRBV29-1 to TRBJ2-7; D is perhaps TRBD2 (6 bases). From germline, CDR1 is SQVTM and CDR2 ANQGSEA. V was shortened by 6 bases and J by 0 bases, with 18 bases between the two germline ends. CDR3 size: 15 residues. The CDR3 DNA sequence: TGCAGCGTCATTACGGGGGACCCGAGCTCCTACGAGCAGTACTTC. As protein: CSVITGDPSSYEQYF.

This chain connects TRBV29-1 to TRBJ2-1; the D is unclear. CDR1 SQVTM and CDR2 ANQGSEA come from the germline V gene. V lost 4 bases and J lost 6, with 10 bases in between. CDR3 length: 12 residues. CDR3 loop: CSVVPGLNEQFF. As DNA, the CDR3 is TGCAGCGTTGTACCAGGCCTCAATGAGCAGTTCTTC.

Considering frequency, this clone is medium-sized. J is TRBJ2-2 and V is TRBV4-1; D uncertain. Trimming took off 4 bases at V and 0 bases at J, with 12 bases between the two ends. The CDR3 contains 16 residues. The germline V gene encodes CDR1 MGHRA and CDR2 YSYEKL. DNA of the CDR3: TGCGCCAGCAGCCTCGACATAAATTCGAACACCGGGGAGCTGTTTTTT. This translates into CASSLDINSNTGELFF.

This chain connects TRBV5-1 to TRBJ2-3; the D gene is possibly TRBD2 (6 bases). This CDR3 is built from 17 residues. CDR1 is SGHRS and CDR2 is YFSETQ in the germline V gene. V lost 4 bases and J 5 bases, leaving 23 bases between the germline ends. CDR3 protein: CASSPKMTSFRGDTQYF. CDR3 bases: TGCGCCAGCAGCCCTAAAATGACTAGTTTCCGGGGAGATACGCAGTATTTT.

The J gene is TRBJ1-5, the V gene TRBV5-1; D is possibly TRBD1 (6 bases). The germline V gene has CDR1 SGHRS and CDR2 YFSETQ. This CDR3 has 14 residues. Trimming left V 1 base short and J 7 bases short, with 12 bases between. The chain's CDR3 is CASSLTGPGQPQHF. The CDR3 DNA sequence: TGCGCCAGCAGCTTGACAGGGCCAGGGCAGCCCCAGCATTTT.

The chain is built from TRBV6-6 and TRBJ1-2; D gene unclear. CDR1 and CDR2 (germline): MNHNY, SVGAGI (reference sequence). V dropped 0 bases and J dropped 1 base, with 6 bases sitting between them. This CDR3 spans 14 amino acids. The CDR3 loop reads CASSYSHGNYGYTF. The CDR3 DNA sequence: TGTGCCAGCAGTTACTCTCACGGTAACTATGGCTACACCTTC.

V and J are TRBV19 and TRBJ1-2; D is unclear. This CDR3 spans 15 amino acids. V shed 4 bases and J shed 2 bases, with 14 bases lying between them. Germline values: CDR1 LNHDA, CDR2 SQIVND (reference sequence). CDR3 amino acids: CASSTSRTANYGYTF. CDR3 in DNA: TGTGCCAGTAGTACCTCACGAACAGCAAACTATGGCTACACCTTC.

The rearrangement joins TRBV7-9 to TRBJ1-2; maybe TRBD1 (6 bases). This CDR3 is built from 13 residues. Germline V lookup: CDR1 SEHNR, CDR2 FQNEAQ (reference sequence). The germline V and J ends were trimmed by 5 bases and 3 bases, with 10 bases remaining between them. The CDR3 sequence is CASSIRTDYGYTF. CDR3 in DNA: TGTGCCAGCAGCATTCGGACAGACTATGGCTACACCTTC.